The present TCR beta chain was sequenced within a study of shared clonotypes between healthy human individuals. Overall study context: Samples came from a couple of female and three male donors aged 18 to 49.

Method: immunoSEQ multiplex PCR; TCRdb's copy keeps in-frame clones and lacks some. The sample includes about 680,000 clones, more than 70% of them seen just once. CD45RA+ naive and CD45RA-negative memory subsets were separated from CD4+ cells. Specimen: memory CD4+ T cells sorted from blood. Subset specified: CD45RA-negative fraction. The TCR was taken from a woman younger than 45 in good health.

Here the CDR3 DNA reads TGTGCCAGCAGCTTAGTGACTAGCGGTTCCTACGAGCAGTACTTC. It translates to CASSLVTSGSYEQYF. The rearrangement uses TRBV11-2 and TRBJ2-7, with 9 bases that match TRBD2. CDR1 and CDR2 from the germline V gene are SGHAT and FQNNGV. V shed 1 base and J 1 base; nucleotides not matched to a gene: 2. The CDR3 totals 15 residues.